This is a list of T cell receptor beta chains from one sample in a study of cytomegalovirus exposure and HLA in healthy donors. Produced via immunoSEQ multiplex PCR; TCRdb's table is partial and in-frame only. The sample records approximately 110,000 clones, around 70% being singletons. Sequencing used PBMCs. These receptors all come from a woman in her sixties or seventies in good health and CMV-seropositive. Each CDR3 is given with its conserved first and last residue. Fields, in order: J gene, D gene, clone size, V gene, CDR3 DNA, CDR3 protein. A D gene is named only where the DNA matches it firmly. A row's size may be missing; if present it is once, few, many or a size class.

J: TRBJ1-4
D: .
size: .
V: TRBV2
DNA: TGTGCCAGCAGTGAATATGGACAGACTAATGAAAAACTGTTTTTT
CDR3: CASSEYGQTNEKLFF

J: TRBJ1-1
D: TRBD1
size: .
V: TRBV19
DNA: TGTGCCAGTAGTACATGGACAGGGAGGGGGTCCACTGAAGCTTTCTTT
CDR3: CASSTWTGRGSTEAFF

J: TRBJ2-3
D: TRBD2
size: .
V: TRBV5-4
DNA: TGTGCCAGCAGCCTGGGACTAGCGGGGGGGCGGAATACGCAGTATTTT
CDR3: CASSLGLAGGRNTQYF

J: TRBJ2-1
D: TRBD1
size: .
V: TRBV30
DNA: TGTGCCTGGAGTGTTGGACAGGGTTACAATGAGCAGTTCTTC
CDR3: CAWSVGQGYNEQFF

J: TRBJ1-1
D: TRBD1
size: .
V: TRBV7-8
DNA: TGTGCCAGCAGCTTAGCGCGGAGACAGGGGGCGACTGAAGCTTTCTTT
CDR3: CASSLARRQGATEAFF

J: TRBJ1-4
D: TRBD1
size: .
V: TRBV9
DNA: TGTGCCAGCAGCCCTTTGGACAGGGGGGATGAAAAACTGTTTTTT
CDR3: CASSPLDRGDEKLFF

J: TRBJ2-3
D: .
size: .
V: TRBV5-1
DNA: TGCGCCAGCAGCTTGGCTCCGGGGAGCACAGATACGCAGTATTTT
CDR3: CASSLAPGSTDTQYF

J: TRBJ1-4
D: .
size: .
V: TRBV5-1
DNA: TGCGCCAGCAGCTCCCGGGTCCTCAATGAAAAACTGTTTTTT
CDR3: CASSSRVLNEKLFF

J: TRBJ2-7
D: .
size: few
V: TRBV19
DNA: TGTGCCAGTAGTCAACAGGGCTACGAGCAGTACTTC
CDR3: CASSQQGYEQYF

J: TRBJ2-5
D: .
size: .
V: TRBV10-3
DNA: TGTGCCATCAGTGACCCGACAGGGAGGATGGAGACCCAGTACTTC
CDR3: CAISDPTGRMETQYF

J: TRBJ2-2
D: .
size: .
V: TRBV2
DNA: TGTGCCAGCACAGTACGGGGGACGCCGAACACCGGGGAGCTGTTTTTT
CDR3: CASTVRGTPNTGELFF

J: TRBJ1-1
D: .
size: .
V: TRBV19
DNA: TGTGCCAGTAGTATTAGCAACGTCTTTTCGGCTGAAGCTTTCTTT
CDR3: CASSISNVFSAEAFF

J: TRBJ1-2
D: .
size: .
V: TRBV2
DNA: TGTGCCAGCAGTGAATTAGTAGGCGGGGCCTATGGCTACACCTTC
CDR3: CASSELVGGAYGYTF

J: TRBJ1-2
D: .
size: .
V: TRBV6-6
DNA: TGTGCCAGCAGTTACTCGCGGGGGAGGAGAGATGGCTACACCTTC
CDR3: CASSYSRGRRDGYTF

J: TRBJ1-3
D: TRBD1
size: .
V: TRBV30
DNA: TGTGCCTGTATCACAGGGGATGGAAACACCATATATTTT
CDR3: CACITGDGNTIYF

J: TRBJ1-1
D: .
size: .
V: TRBV7-2
DNA: TGTGCCAGCAGCTTAGGCGGGACCCTGGCAGATGAAGCTTTCTTT
CDR3: CASSLGGTLADEAFF

J: TRBJ1-4
D: TRBD1
size: .
V: TRBV15
DNA: TGTGCCACCAGCAGAGGGCTTACGGACAGGGGGAAGGAAAAACTGTTTTTT
CDR3: CATSRGLTDRGKEKLFF

J: TRBJ2-3
D: TRBD2
size: .
V: TRBV7-2
DNA: TGTGCCAGCACAATCGACCGGGGGGGCGGGGCAATAACGCAGTATTTT
CDR3: CASTIDRGGGAITQYF

J: TRBJ1-1
D: TRBD1
size: .
V: TRBV18
DNA: TGTGCCAGCTCACCGTTCCGGGACAGGGGGCTCGGCCCGGAAGCTTTCTTT
CDR3: CASSPFRDRGLGPEAFF

J: TRBJ1-2
D: TRBD1
size: .
V: TRBV2
DNA: TGTGCCAGCAGCCCCACTGACAGGGGTGGCTACACCTTC
CDR3: CASSPTDRGGYTF

J: TRBJ2-1
D: TRBD1
size: .
V: TRBV5-1
DNA: TGCGCCAGCAGCTCACGGACAGGGAACTACAATGAGCAGTTCTTC
CDR3: CASSSRTGNYNEQFF

J: TRBJ2-1
D: TRBD2
size: .
V: TRBV5-1
DNA: TGCGCCAGCAGCTTGGGCGGGGGGGGCTACAATGAGCAGTTCTTC
CDR3: CASSLGGGGYNEQFF

J: TRBJ1-5
D: .
size: .
V: TRBV7-2
DNA: TGTGCCAGCAGCTTAAACTCGGTAAATCAGCCCCAGCATTTT
CDR3: CASSLNSVNQPQHF

J: TRBJ1-2
D: TRBD1
size: .
V: TRBV18
DNA: TGTGCCAGCTTGGGACAGGGCTATGGCTACACCTTC
CDR3: CASLGQGYGYTF

J: TRBJ2-3
D: TRBD2
size: .
V: TRBV2
DNA: TGTGCCGGGTGCGGGGGATTCACAGATACGCAGTATTTT
CDR3: CAGCGGFTDTQYF

J: TRBJ2-3
D: TRBD1
size: .
V: TRBV7-2
DNA: TGTGCCAGCACGCAACAGGGGGCGTCCGATACGCAGTATTTT
CDR3: CASTQQGASDTQYF

J: TRBJ1-3
D: TRBD1
size: .
V: TRBV19
DNA: TGTGCCAGTTCGACCCTGAACACAGGGGCCTCTGGAAACACCATATATTTT
CDR3: CASSTLNTGASGNTIYF

J: TRBJ1-4
D: .
size: few
V: TRBV7-8
DNA: TGTGCCAGCAGCTTAGGGTCCAGGGTCGGTGCAACTAATGAAAAACTGTTTTTT
CDR3: CASSLGSRVGATNEKLFF